These 21 T cell receptor beta chains originate from one sample sequenced in a study of long-term antiretroviral therapy in people with HIV. Samples were assayed with immunoSEQ v3.0 at survey level. TCRdb keeps only in-frame clones here, not all; method: immunoSEQ multiplex PCR. This sample has some 45,000 clones, with around 86% found just once. The sample was unsorted PBMCs, taken 0.1 years before starting antiretroviral therapy. All receptors derive from a woman in her forties or fifties with HIV.

The gene calls are TRBV27 and TRBJ2-7, with D unclear. The germline V gene encodes CDR1 MNHEY and CDR2 SMNVEV (reference sequence). Trimming cost V 3 bases and J 6 bases, with 12 bases left between them. There are 13 residues in the CDR3. The CDR3 reads CASSLSPLGEQYF. CDR3 bases: TGTGCCAGCAGTTTGAGCCCGCTCGGCGAGCAGTACTTC.

The DNA for the CDR3 is TGCGCCAGCAGCTTGGCCTTACAGGGCAACACAGATACGCAGTATTTT. Translation: CASSLALQGNTDTQYF. The V and J genes are TRBV5-1 and TRBJ2-3, with D possibly being TRBD1 (6 bases). The V and J ends lost 0 bases and 2 bases respectively, with 13 bases between them. This CDR3 contains 16 residues. Germline V CDR1 and CDR2: SGHRS, YFSETQ. Looking up the rest from reference TRBV5-1 and TRBJ2-3 gives the full variable domain: KAGVTQTPRYLIKTRGQQVTLSCSPISGHRSVSWYQQTPGQGLQFLFEYFSETQRNKGNFPGRFSGRQFSNSRSEMNVSTLELGDSALYLCASSLALQGNTDTQYFGPGTRLTVL.

This clone occurred once. This sequence joins TRBV10-3 and TRBJ1-2; 9 bases map to TRBD1. The CDR3 runs 13 residues. J lost 8 bases, V lost 4 bases, and 5 bases had no gene match. From germline, CDR1 is ENHRY and CDR2 SYGVKD. CDR3 in DNA: TGTGCCATCAGTGGGACAGGGGCTAAAGGCTACACCTTC. Its protein is CAISGTGAKGYTF.

This rearrangement joins TRBV10-3 to TRBJ2-2; 7 bases line up with TRBD1. The CDR3 sequence is 16 residues long. Unmatched junction bases numbered 1, after V lost 0 bases and J lost 0 bases. From germline, CDR1 is ENHRY and CDR2 SYGVKD. The CDR3 DNA sequence: TGTGCCATCAGTGAGTCGACAGGGTCGAACACCGGGGAGCTGTTTTTT. It translates to CAISESTGSNTGELFF.

J is TRBJ1-2 and V is TRBV9; 9 nucleotides agree with TRBD1. CDR3 length: 15 residues. The germline V gene has CDR1 SGDLS and CDR2 YYNGEE. V dropped 0 bases and J dropped 6; count of bases not matched to a gene: 6. The CDR3 sequence is CASSVDQGQGNGYTF. CDR3 in DNA: TGTGCCAGCAGCGTAGACCAGGGACAGGGCAATGGCTACACCTTC.

V usage is TRBV7-2 and J usage is TRBJ2-7, with 13 bases matching TRBD2. V shed 5 bases and J 2 bases; nucleotides not matched to a gene: 3. This CDR3 spans 15 amino acids. Germline assignment: CDR1 SGHTA and CDR2 FQGNSA. The DNA for the CDR3 is TGTGCCAGCAGCCTGACTAGCGGGGGGCCCTACGAGCAGTACTTC. Translation gives CASSLTSGGPYEQYF. Variable domain in full (rest from reference TRBV7-2 and TRBJ2-7): GAGVSQSPSNKVTEKGKDVELRCDPISGHTALYWYRQSLGQGLEFLIYFQGNSAPDKSGLPSDRFSAERTGGSVSTLTIQRTQQEDSAVYLCASSLTSGGPYEQYFGPGTRLTVT.

The chain has TRBV2 and TRBJ1-4; 8 bases are a match to TRBD1. Per the germline V gene, CDR1 is SNHLY and CDR2 is FYNNEI. The CDR3 spans 17 residues. Losses at the gene ends were 6 bases for V and 8 bases for J; bases not matched to a gene: 17. The CDR3 region is CASRASPQGALREKLFF. The CDR3 DNA follows: TGTGCCAGCAGGGCTTCGCCCCAGGGGGCCCTCCGGGAAAAACTGTTTTTT.

Sample share makes this clone large (0.1 to 1%). The chain combines TRBV13 with TRBJ1-1; D is undetermined. From germline, CDR1 is PRHDT and CDR2 FYEKMQ (reference sequence). The CDR3 extends over 13 amino acids. The V and J ends lost 2 bases and 4 bases respectively, with 8 bases between them. CDR3 sequence: CASSLQASTEAFF. As DNA, the CDR3 is TGTGCCAGCAGCTTACAGGCATCCACTGAAGCTTTCTTT.

The V and J genes are TRBV7-9 and TRBJ1-2; possible D gene TRBD1, 5 bases. Germline V CDR1 and CDR2: SEHNR, FQNEAQ (reference sequence). CDR3 length: 12 amino acids. V dropped 5 bases and J dropped 6 bases, with 10 bases sitting between them. CDR3 nucleotide sequence: TGTGCCAGCAGCCGGGGACGTCATGGCTACACCTTC. Its translation is CASSRGRHGYTF.

This chain connects TRBV6-1 to TRBJ1-4; the D is unclear. This CDR3 is built from 14 residues. V was trimmed by 5 bases and J by 6 bases, leaving 13 bases between them. Per germline, CDR1 MNHNS and CDR2 SASEGT. This chain's CDR3 is CASSPGSEYEKLFF. Written as DNA, the CDR3 is TGTGCCAGCAGTCCGGGGTCGGAGTATGAAAAACTGTTTTTT.

Comment on this clone: This specimen includes other DNA sequences encoding the same CDR3. The chain couples TRBV9 to TRBJ2-5; D uncertain. Germline CDR1 is SGDLS and CDR2 is YYNGEE. Trimming left V 0 bases short and J 4 bases short, with 7 bases between. The CDR3 spans 13 residues. For the CDR3, the DNA is TGTGCCAGCAGCGTAGGGGGTGGAGAGACCCAGTACTTC. Its protein is CASSVGGGETQYF.

This clone came up once. The chain recombines TRBV2 with TRBJ1-4; D is possibly TRBD1 (6 bases). V lost 6 bases, J lost 0 bases, and 14 bases lay in between. This CDR3 is built from 16 residues. The germline gives CDR1 SNHLY, CDR2 FYNNEI. Here the CDR3 DNA reads TGTGCCAGCAGCGACAGGCAGATTGCAACTAATGAAAAACTGTTTTTT. This sequence encodes CASSDRQIATNEKLFF.

The chain employs TRBV7-3 and TRBJ2-3; 12 bases fit TRBD2. J gave up 0 bases and V 5 bases, and 3 bases lay outside the gene matches. This CDR3 spans 16 amino acids. Germline lookup yields CDR1 SGHTA and CDR2 FQGTGA. The CDR3, as DNA: TGTGCCAGCAGCCTACTAGCGGGGGGTAGCACAGATACGCAGTATTTT. This translates into CASSLLAGGSTDTQYF.

This clone has just one count. The chain is built from TRBV11-2 and TRBJ1-2, with a possible D match to TRBD1 (6 bases). Trimming removed 5 bases at V and 6 bases at J, with 16 bases between. Germline CDR1 is SGHAT and CDR2 is FQNNGV. The CDR3 extends over 14 amino acids. The CDR3 DNA sequence: TGTGCCAGCAGCAAATACGGACAGCCTGATGGCTACACCTTC. As protein: CASSKYGQPDGYTF. Using reference TRBV11-2 and TRBJ1-2 for the parts outside the CDR3, the full variable domain is EAGVAQSPRYKIIEKRQSVAFWCNPISGHATLYWYQQILGQGPKLLIQFQNNGVVDDSQLPKDRFSAERLKGVDSTLKIQPAKLEDSAVYLCASSKYGQPDGYTFGSGTRLTVV.

V and J are TRBV6-5 and TRBJ1-2, with a possible D match to TRBD1 (5 bases). Germline assignment: CDR1 MNHEY and CDR2 SVGAGI. This CDR3 is built from 15 residues. Trimming removed 4 bases at V and 2 bases at J, with 14 bases between. As DNA, the CDR3 is TGTGCCAGCAGTTCTTTCTTGGGGGGAAACTATGGCTACACCTTC. Translating it yields CASSSFLGGNYGYTF.

V is TRBV9 and J is TRBJ1-1; D gene unclear. V lost 0 bases and J 10 bases, leaving 16 bases between the germline ends. The CDR3 extends over 14 amino acids. CDR1 and CDR2 (germline): SGDLS, YYNGEE. CDR3 sequence reads: CASSVGKIAGRAFF. CDR3 in DNA: TGTGCCAGCAGCGTAGGAAAAATCGCTGGGCGAGCTTTCTTT.

The rearrangement uses TRBV13 and TRBJ2-7, with D possibly called TRBD1 or TRBD2 (5 bases each). Germline assignment: CDR1 PRHDT and CDR2 FYEKMQ (reference sequence). Trimming took 5 bases from V and 4 from J, leaving 9 bases between them. The CDR3 runs to 12 residues. CDR3 residues: CASSQGAYEQYF. CDR3 bases: TGTGCCAGCAGCCAGGGAGCGTACGAGCAGTACTTC.

The chain recombines TRBV14 with TRBJ1-1; D unresolved. Trimming cost V 2 bases and J 1 base, with 8 bases left between them. CDR3 length: 14 residues. From germline, CDR1 is SGHDN and CDR2 FVKESK. The CDR3 DNA follows: TGTGCCAGCAGCCAATATCGGGAGAACACTGAAGCTTTCTTT. Encoded protein: CASSQYRENTEAFF.

The chain combines TRBV19 with TRBJ2-3, with TRBD2 as a possible D gene (6 bases). Trimming left V 8 bases short and J 0 bases short, with 18 bases between. Germline CDR1 LNHDA, CDR2 SQIVND (reference sequence). This CDR3 spans 16 amino acids. The CDR3 loop reads CASSGGATPSTDTQYF. The CDR3 DNA sequence: TGTGCCAGTTCTGGAGGGGCTACACCTAGCACAGATACGCAGTATTTT.

There are a few counts of this clone. The chain couples TRBV6-1 to TRBJ2-4; the match to TRBD1 covers 12 bases. The CDR3 has 13 residues. V shed 5 bases, J shed 16 bases, and the junction held 9 bases outside the gene matches. The germline V gene has CDR1 MNHNS and CDR2 SASEGT. The CDR3 spells CASSSPGQGASYF. CDR3 nucleotide sequence: TGTGCCAGCAGTAGTCCGGGACAGGGGGCTTCTTACTTC.

The chain employs TRBV10-3 and TRBJ2-7, with 15 positions matching TRBD2. Germline CDR1 ENHRY, CDR2 SYGVKD. With V trimmed by 6 bases and J by 0 bases, 6 bases remained unmatched. The CDR3 totals 17 residues. CDR3 loop: CAIRGLAGGVPSYEQYF. The CDR3 region has the DNA TGTGCCATCAGGGGACTAGCGGGGGGCGTACCCTCCTACGAGCAGTACTTC.